One and the same sample provided the 29 T cell receptor beta chains below, sequenced in a study of regulatory T cells in long-lasting Graves disease. Combining iRepertoire HTBI primers with Arm-PCR of CDR3 regions, the authors built TCR beta libraries. TCRdb re-derived calls from the multiplex PCR reads in MiXCR, one entry per CDR3 protein. The sample records 400,000 or so distinct CDR3 sequences, under 25% being singletons. Time point specified: persistent/refractory GD, antithyroid drugs over 5 years with positive TRAb. Extracted PBMC RNA gave rise to the TCR library. The material sequenced was peripheral blood mononuclear cells (PBMCs), taken when the disease was refractory, from a patient treated with antithyroid drugs. These receptors originate from a female donor with Graves disease.

This clonotype has at least ten counts. This rearrangement joins TRBV10-3 to TRBJ1-1, with D perhaps matching TRBD1 (6 bases). V lost 6 bases, J lost 6 bases, and 14 bases lay in between. Per the germline V gene, CDR1 is ENHRY and CDR2 is SYGVKD. The CDR3 has 13 residues. CDR3 amino acids: CAIRLPGHSEAFF. In DNA, the CDR3 is TGTGCCATCAGGCTTCCGGGACACTCTGAAGCTTTCTTT.

This chain connects TRBV12-3 or TRBV12-4 to TRBJ1-3; D is possibly TRBD1 (5 bases). This CDR3 has 15 amino acids. Between the trimmed V and J ends, which lost 3 bases and 4 bases, there was a span of 13 bases. This CDR3 reads CASSFRQGDGNTIYF. The CDR3, as DNA: TGTGCCAGCAGTTTTCGGCAGGGAGACGGAAACACCATATATTTT.

This clonotype was found many times. One end of the junction varies from germline; a read error may be responsible. This CDR3 is CASSLAGLIAESGHF. CDR3 nucleotide sequence: TGTGCCAGCAGTTTAGCGGGGCTTATCGCGGAAAGCGGACACTTC. The chain joins TRBV28 to TRBJ2-7; tentatively, D is TRBD2 (6 bases). The CDR3 spans 15 residues. Germline lookup yields CDR1 MDHEN and CDR2 SYDVKM. The entire variable domain, with the rest obtained from reference TRBV28 and TRBJ2-7, is as follows: DVKVTQSSRYLVKRTGEKVFLECVQDMDHENMFWYRQDPGLGLRLIYFSYDVKMKEKGDIPEGYSVSREKKERFSLILESASTNQTSMYLCASSLAGLIAESGHFGPGTRLTVT.

V is TRBV14 and J is TRBJ1-1; possibly TRBD1 for D (5 bases). The germline gives CDR1 SGHDN, CDR2 FVKESK. The V end was cut by 2 bases, the J end by 2 bases, with 12 bases between. The CDR3 has 15 amino acids. CDR3 DNA sequence: TGTGCCAGCAGCCAAATTGGGGGGAGAAACACTGAAGCTTTCTTT. The encoded protein is CASSQIGGRNTEAFF.

This clonotype was seen a handful of times. The chain recombines TRBV7-2 with TRBJ2-1, with 10 bases aligning to TRBD2. The CDR3 runs 16 residues. Trimming removed 1 base from V and 8 bases from J; junction bases left unmatched: 8. Germline V CDR1 and CDR2: SGHTA, FQGNSA. CDR3 DNA sequence: TGTGCCAGCAGCTTAGGGGCTAGCGGGAGAGGCGATGAGCAGTTCTTC. Encoded protein: CASSLGASGRGDEQFF.

This clonotype was seen only a few times. The chain combines TRBV20-1 with TRBJ2-2; the D gene is possibly TRBD2 (5 bases). The CDR3 is 16 residues long. Trimming removed 1 base from V and 2 bases from J, with 14 bases in between. Germline loops: CDR1 DFQATT, CDR2 SNEGSKA (reference sequence). For the CDR3, the DNA is TGCAGTGCTAGAGGGGCCCTCGGGATTAACACCGGGGAGCTGTTTTTT. Translated, it gives CSARGALGINTGELFF.

This clonotype appeared many times. V is TRBV6-1 and J is TRBJ1-1, with D unclear. The V gene lost 6 bases and the J gene lost 5 bases, with 10 bases spanning the gap. CDR1 is MNHNS, CDR2 SASEGT, per germline. CDR3 length: 12 amino acids. The CDR3 is CASRTWVTEAFF. CDR3 nucleotide sequence: TGTGCCAGCAGGACATGGGTAACTGAAGCTTTCTTT.

The chain recombines TRBV12-3 or TRBV12-4 with TRBJ1-4; D remains ambiguous. Trimming left V 5 bases short and J 7 bases short, with 17 bases between. The CDR3 is 15 amino acids. The CDR3 DNA sequence: TGTGCCAGCAGTCCGTTCGGCCCGGCGGGTGAAAAACTGTTTTTT. This gives the protein CASSPFGPAGEKLFF.

The chain links TRBV5-6 to TRBJ2-7; a weak D match, TRBD1 (5 bases). There are 15 residues in the CDR3. V shed 2 bases and J shed 0 bases, with 12 bases lying between them. The germline CDR1 and CDR2 sequences are SGHDT and YYEEEE. The CDR3 spells CASSFGRANSYEQYF. DNA for the CDR3: TGTGCCAGCAGCTTCGGCAGGGCAAACTCCTACGAGCAGTACTTC. Using reference TRBV5-6 and TRBJ2-7 for the parts outside the CDR3, the full variable domain is DAGVTQSPTHLIKTRGQQVTLRCSPKSGHDTVSWYQQALGQGPQFIFQYYEEEERQRGNFPDRFSGHQFPNYSSELNVNALLLGDSALYLCASSFGRANSYEQYFGPGTRLTVT.

This clonotype has a handful of counts. The V call is TRBV11-2, the J call TRBJ2-1; no reliable D call. This CDR3 is 14 amino acids long. V gave up 5 bases and J gave up 0 bases, with 8 bases separating them. Germline V gene data show CDR1 as SGHAT and CDR2 as FQNNGV. The CDR3 DNA follows: TGTGCCAGCAGCCCCTTTAGCTCCTACAATGAGCAGTTCTTC. Translating it yields CASSPFSSYNEQFF.

This clonotype was observed a few times. V gene TRBV6-2 or TRBV6-3 combines with J gene TRBJ2-7; perhaps TRBD2 as D (6 bases). The CDR3 sequence is 14 residues long. The V end was cut by 2 bases, the J end by 7 bases, with 15 bases between. CDR1 MNHEY and CDR2 SVGEGT come from the germline V gene. In DNA form, the CDR3 reads TGTGCCAGCAGTTACAGTTTAGCGGTCGGGGAGCAGTACTTC. Its protein is CASSYSLAVGEQYF.

The sample holds a few counts of this clonotype. V gene TRBV12-3 or TRBV12-4 combines with J gene TRBJ2-7, with 11 bases matching TRBD1. Trimming cost V 4 bases and J 3 bases; bases outside gene matches: 8. The CDR3 runs 16 residues. The DNA of the CDR3 is TGTGCCAGCAGTTACCAGGACAGGGGGCGATTCTACGAGCAGTACTTC. Residues: CASSYQDRGRFYEQYF.

The table lists this clonotype with a count of one. A much larger clone is a single base away; this may be a read error. The chain is built from TRBV7-2 and TRBJ1-4, with D unclear. V shed 5 bases and J shed 8 bases, with 18 bases lying between them. Germline loops: CDR1 SGHTA, CDR2 FQGNSA. The CDR3 is made up of 15 amino acids. The chain's CDR3 is CASSLPRAGSEKLFF. CDR3 sequence (DNA): TGTGCCAGCAGCCTTCCCCGAGCGGGTTCGGAAAAACTGTTTTTT.

This clonotype was detected a few times. The chain combines TRBV7-6 with TRBJ2-7, with 11 bases matching TRBD2. The trim removed 5 bases at V and 9 bases at J, leaving 9 bases unmatched. The CDR3 contains 14 residues. Germline assignment: CDR1 SGHVS and CDR2 FNYEAQ. This CDR3 is CASSQGTSGWGQYF. DNA of the CDR3: TGTGCCAGCAGCCAAGGGACTAGCGGCTGGGGGCAGTACTTC.

This chain joins TRBV7-9 and TRBJ1-3; D call uncertain. CDR3 length equals 13 residues. The germline gives CDR1 SEHNR, CDR2 FQNEAQ (reference sequence). The ends were cut back, 0 bases at V and 1 base at J, with 1 base in the middle. CDR3 residues: CASSLASGNTIYF. The CDR3 DNA reads TGTGCCAGCAGCTTAGCTTCTGGAAACACCATATATTTT.

This clonotype occurred a few times. The chain has TRBV2 and TRBJ1-2; D is undetermined. Between the trimmed V and J ends, which lost 6 bases and 8 bases, there was a span of 13 bases. Germline CDR1 SNHLY, CDR2 FYNNEI. This CDR3 is built from 12 residues. The CDR3 spells CASSPQRRGYTF. Written as DNA, the CDR3 is TGTGCCAGCAGCCCCCAGAGGAGGGGCTACACCTTC.

The sample holds many counts of this clonotype. This chain joins TRBV29-1 and TRBJ2-5; tentatively, D is TRBD1 (5 bases). Germline V gene data show CDR1 as SQVTM and CDR2 as ANQGSEA. The CDR3 runs to 13 residues. Trimming cost V 4 bases and J 5 bases, with 14 bases left between them. The CDR3 here is CSVGGRASETQYF. The DNA for the CDR3 is TGCAGCGTTGGGGGCAGGGCTTCGGAGACCCAGTACTTC.

This chain connects TRBV28 to TRBJ2-7; TRBD1 or TRBD2 may be the D gene (5 bases each). There are 13 residues in the CDR3. From germline, CDR1 is MDHEN and CDR2 SYDVKM. V lost 5 bases, J lost 2 bases, and 10 bases lay in between. The CDR3 region is CASSGGPAYEQYF. The CDR3, as DNA: TGTGCCAGCAGTGGGGGACCAGCCTACGAGCAGTACTTC. Together with reference TRBV28 and TRBJ2-7, the CDR3 gives the full variable domain: DVKVTQSSRYLVKRTGEKVFLECVQDMDHENMFWYRQDPGLGLRLIYFSYDVKMKEKGDIPEGYSVSREKKERFSLILESASTNQTSMYLCASSGGPAYEQYFGPGTRLTVT.

The chain employs TRBV10-3 and TRBJ2-6; 12 nucleotides match TRBD1. The CDR3 totals 18 residues. Unmatched junction bases numbered 8, after V lost 5 bases and J lost 3 bases. Per germline, CDR1 ENHRY and CDR2 SYGVKD. The CDR3 DNA reads as TGTGCCATCAGTCCCGGGACAGGGGGCGCAAGTGGGGCCAACGTCCTGACTTTC. It encodes CAISPGTGGASGANVLTF.

This clonotype has only a few counts. This sequence joins TRBV9 and TRBJ1-2; 8 bases align to TRBD1. Germline V gives CDR1 SGDLS, CDR2 YYNGEE. This CDR3 has 15 amino acids. Trimming cost V 4 bases and J 6 bases; bases outside gene matches: 11. In DNA, the CDR3 is TGTGCCAGCAGCTCCCATGGACAGGGTGGGAATGGCTACACCTTC. This codes for CASSSHGQGGNGYTF.

V and J are TRBV6-5 and TRBJ2-7, with D perhaps TRBD2 (6 bases). V lost 4 bases to trimming and J lost 2 bases, with 12 bases between them. Germline lookup yields CDR1 MNHEY and CDR2 SVGAGI. There are 14 residues in the CDR3. CDR3 residues: CASSSSSVTYEQYF. The CDR3 DNA reads as TGTGCCAGCAGTTCCTCTAGCGTTACCTACGAGCAGTACTTC.

The V and J genes are TRBV6-1 and TRBJ2-5; TRBD1 agrees at 12 bases. With V trimmed by 7 bases and J by 4 bases, 10 bases remained unmatched. Looked up from germline, CDR1 is MNHNS and CDR2 is SASEGT. The CDR3 is 16 residues long. The CDR3 nucleotides read TGTGCCAGCATCCCGAGGGACAGGGGGCTCTCAGAGACCCAGTACTTC. It is translated as CASIPRDRGLSETQYF.

This clonotype appeared a few times. One end of the junction does not line up with germline, which may come from a read error. The chain combines TRBV29-1 with TRBJ1-4; perhaps TRBD1 as D (5 bases). CDR3 length equals 12 residues. Germline V lookup: CDR1 SQVTM, CDR2 ANQGSEA. The CDR3 nucleotides read TGCAGCGTTGGGGGGGGAAATGGAAAACTGTTTTTT. Translation gives CSVGGGNGKLFF.

In its sample, this clonotype was seen a few times. The rearrangement uses TRBV7-9 and TRBJ2-5; 9 nucleotides agree with TRBD1. The CDR3 runs 16 residues. Germline lookup yields CDR1 SEHNR and CDR2 FQNEAQ (reference sequence). V dropped 5 bases and J dropped 3; count of bases not matched to a gene: 10. The CDR3: CASSPKSGTGKETQYF. Here the CDR3 DNA reads TGTGCCAGCAGCCCGAAATCCGGGACAGGGAAAGAGACCCAGTACTTC.

This clonotype was detected only a few times. The chain carries TRBV12-3 or TRBV12-4 and TRBJ1-3; D call uncertain. The CDR3 is 13 amino acids. V lost 4 bases and J 8 bases, leaving 12 bases between the germline ends. The CDR3 region has the DNA TGTGCCAGCAGTTCTGACCCCTGGGACACCATATATTTT. Translated: CASSSDPWDTIYF.

The chain is built from TRBV10-3 and TRBJ1-5; a possible D gene is TRBD1 (6 bases). The CDR3 sequence is 14 residues long. V gave up 5 bases and J gave up 0 bases, with 8 bases separating them. The germline gives CDR1 ENHRY, CDR2 SYGVKD. CDR3 DNA sequence: TGTGCCATCAGTACAGGGCGTAGCAATCAGCCCCAGCATTTT. The encoded protein is CAISTGRSNQPQHF.

Worth noting for this clonotype: Just one base apart from a much larger clone, this may be a read error. The CDR3 does not close with the conserved phenylalanine or tryptophan, likely indicating a read error. The chain carries TRBV9 and TRBJ2-5, with D possibly matching TRBD2 (7 bases). CDR3 length: 17 amino acids. V was trimmed by 3 bases and J by 2 bases, leaving 20 bases between them. Germline V gene data show CDR1 as SGDLS and CDR2 as YYNGEE. This CDR3 reads CASSEGGGAGIQETQYL. CDR3 nucleotide sequence: TGTGCCAGCAGCGAAGGGGGAGGAGCGGGAATTCAAGAGACCCAGTACCTC.

The chain recombines TRBV6-6 with TRBJ2-2, with D possibly matching TRBD1 (5 bases). Germline values: CDR1 MNHNY, CDR2 SVGAGI (reference sequence). CDR3 size: 16 residues. With 0 bases removed from V and 3 bases from J, the gap between germline ends came to 11 bases. The CDR3: CASSYSGRADTGELFF. The CDR3 DNA sequence: TGTGCCAGCAGTTACTCGGGCAGGGCGGACACCGGGGAGCTGTTTTTT.

The V gene is TRBV2, the J gene TRBJ1-6; D gene unclear. CDR3 length equals 17 residues. Trimming removed 7 bases at V and 4 bases at J, with 20 bases between. Germline CDR1 is SNHLY and CDR2 is FYNNEI. CDR3 DNA: TGTGCCAGCAATGAGGAGGCGCCTCAATCATATAATTCACCCCTCCACTTT. Translation: CASNEEAPQSYNSPLHF.